These 28 T cell receptor beta chains originate from one sample sequenced in a study of blood T cell repertoires in COVID-19. Generated by immunoSEQ multiplex PCR, the TCRdb table keeps only in-frame clones and is missing some. The data show a few hundred thousand clones, about 88% seen once. The material sequenced was peripheral blood. These receptors all stem from a young man with active or convalescent COVID-19.

This chain uses TRBV3-1 (or the pseudogene TRBV3-2) with TRBJ1-6, with TRBD1 identical over 9 bases. J gave up 5 bases and V 5 bases, and 4 bases lay outside the gene matches. From germline, CDR1 is LGHDT and CDR2 YNNKEL (reference sequence). The CDR3 totals 15 residues. CDR3 bases: TGTGCCAGCAGCGGGGGGACAGGGAATAATTCACCCCTCCACTTT. Encoded protein: CASSGGTGNNSPLHF.

The genes are TRBV7-9 and TRBJ1-1, with 7 positions matching TRBD1. There are 15 residues in the CDR3. J gave up 8 bases and V 7 bases, and 16 bases lay outside the gene matches. Germline lookup yields CDR1 SEHNR and CDR2 FQNEAQ (reference sequence). The CDR3 protein is CASIPPTGTRFEAFF. CDR3 bases: TGTGCCAGCATCCCCCCGACAGGGACGAGGTTCGAAGCTTTCTTT.

V gene TRBV6-5 combines with J gene TRBJ2-1; 9 bases agree with TRBD2. Looked up from germline, CDR1 is MNHEY and CDR2 is SVGAGI. J was trimmed by 8 bases and V by 6 bases; bases with no gene match: 11. The CDR3 is 15 amino acids. This CDR3 reads CASRIAGGPFDEQFF. The CDR3 DNA is TGTGCCAGCAGAATCGCGGGGGGGCCCTTCGATGAGCAGTTCTTC.

V usage is TRBV3-1 (or the pseudogene TRBV3-2) and J usage is TRBJ1-6, with 7 bases aligning to TRBD1. This CDR3 comprises 15 residues. The trim removed 4 bases at V and 5 bases at J, leaving 5 bases unmatched. Germline values: CDR1 LGHDT, CDR2 YNNKEL (reference sequence). The CDR3: CASSLLTGDNSPLHF. The CDR3 DNA sequence: TGTGCCAGCAGCCTTCTAACAGGGGATAATTCACCCCTCCACTTT.

V and J are TRBV18 and TRBJ2-7, with D tentatively TRBD1 (8 bases). The CDR3 length is 13 residues. The ends were cut back, 5 bases at V and 7 bases at J, with 15 bases in the middle. Germline CDR1 reads KGHSH; CDR2 reads LQKENI. CDR3 DNA: TGTGCCAGCTCAGCCGGACAGGGAGGGGAGCAGTACTTC. This translates into CASSAGQGGEQYF.

Comments on this clone: Other DNA sequences in this specimen translate into the identical CDR3. This sequence joins TRBV12-3 or TRBV12-4 and TRBJ1-1; 7 bases map to TRBD1. Trimming took 6 bases from V and 6 from J; bases not matched to a gene: 4. The CDR3 is made up of 12 amino acids. The CDR3 DNA reads as TGTGCCAGCAGCCGTACAGGGGCTGAAGCTTTCTTT. This encodes CASSRTGAEAFF.

The V gene is TRBV4-1, the J gene TRBJ2-7; TRBD2 is a possible D gene (5 bases). The V end was cut by 4 bases, the J end by 1 base, with 14 bases between. This CDR3 region has 15 residues. Germline V gene sequence: CDR1 MGHRA, CDR2 YSYEKL. CDR3 amino acids: CASSPQAAPSYEQYF. The DNA of the CDR3 is TGCGCCAGCAGCCCCCAAGCGGCTCCTTCCTACGAGCAGTACTTC.

This clone has more than one count but fewer than ten. CDR3 DNA sequence: TGTGCCACGATGCTGAATTCAGAACCTCGGTTCTTC. Its protein product is CATMLNSEPRFF. The rearrangement joins TRBV2 to TRBJ2-1; D is unresolved. The V and J ends lost 10 bases and 15 bases respectively, with 22 bases between them. This CDR3 has 12 residues. Per the germline V gene, CDR1 is SNHLY and CDR2 is FYNNEI.

The chain combines TRBV9 with TRBJ2-1, with TRBD2 matching 8 bases. The CDR3 spans 16 residues. Germline V gene data show CDR1 as SGDLS and CDR2 as YYNGEE. The ends lost 4 bases at V and 4 bases at J; junction bases unmatched: 10. CDR3: CASSPRLAGLYNEQFF. The CDR3 DNA follows: TGTGCCAGCAGCCCCCGGCTAGCGGGCCTATACAATGAGCAGTTCTTC.

The chain links TRBV4-2 to TRBJ2-7; weak D call: TRBD2 (6 bases). The CDR3 has 15 residues. Trimming cost V 2 bases and J 5 bases, with 16 bases left between them. Germline V CDR1 and CDR2: LGHNA, YNFKEQ. The CDR3 loop reads CASSQTGLFDHEQYF. CDR3 DNA: TGTGCCAGCAGCCAAACAGGACTATTTGACCACGAGCAGTACTTC.

This clone was counted once. The V gene is TRBV7-2, the J gene TRBJ2-1, with TRBD2 matching 15 bases. The CDR3 has 18 residues. V shed 5 bases and J 1 base; nucleotides not matched to a gene: 6. Germline CDR1 SGHTA, CDR2 FQGNSA. This CDR3 is CASSQRTSGRVSYNEQFF. As DNA, the CDR3 is TGTGCCAGCAGCCAAAGGACTAGCGGGAGGGTATCCTACAATGAGCAGTTCTTC.

V gene TRBV7-3 combines with J gene TRBJ2-2, with D possibly being TRBD1 (6 bases). Germline CDR1 and CDR2: SGHTA and FQGTGA. The germline V and J ends were trimmed by 6 bases and 3 bases, with 14 bases remaining between them. CDR3 length: 15 amino acids. CDR3 sequence reads: CASSKGGPYTGELFF. The CDR3 DNA reads as TGTGCCAGCAGTAAAGGGGGACCGTACACCGGGGAGCTGTTTTTT. The entire variable domain, with the rest obtained from reference TRBV7-3 and TRBJ2-2, is as follows: GAGVSQTPSNKVTEKGKYVELRCDPISGHTALYWYRQSLGQGPEFLIYFQGTGAADDSGLPNDRFFAVRPEGSVSTLKIQRTERGDSAVYLCASSKGGPYTGELFFGEGSRLTVL.

V is TRBV30 and J is TRBJ1-1, with unresolved D. Trimming cost V 1 base and J 11 bases, with 14 bases left between them. Germline V gives CDR1 GTSNPN, CDR2 SVGIG (reference sequence). The CDR3 is 12 residues long. In DNA, the CDR3 is TGTGCCTGGAGTGCCAACATGATTCAGGCTTTCTTT. Its translation is CAWSANMIQAFF.

The chain recombines TRBV9 with TRBJ2-3, with D possibly TRBD1 on 5 matching bases. V lost 4 bases, J lost 0 bases, and 15 bases lay in between. The CDR3 contains 16 residues. From germline, CDR1 is SGDLS and CDR2 YYNGEE. DNA for the CDR3: TGTGCCAGCAGCCCCCGACAGCGTCCTAGCACAGATACGCAGTATTTT. Protein: CASSPRQRPSTDTQYF. Using reference TRBV9 and TRBJ2-3 for the parts outside the CDR3, the full variable domain is DSGVTQTPKHLITATGQRVTLRCSPRSGDLSVYWYQQSLDQGLQFLIQYYNGEERAKGNILERFSAQQFPDLHSELNLSSLELGDSALYFCASSPRQRPSTDTQYFGPGTRLTVL.

The rearrangement uses TRBV29-1 and TRBJ2-1; maybe TRBD2 (5 bases). Germline values: CDR1 SQVTM, CDR2 ANQGSEA. The CDR3 covers 14 residues. V was cut by 7 bases and J by 0 bases, with 13 bases left in between. Here the CDR3 DNA reads TGCAGCGGGAGGAGCGGTAACTCCTACAATGAGCAGTTCTTC. Translating it yields CSGRSGNSYNEQFF.

J is TRBJ1-2 and V is TRBV3-1 (or the pseudogene TRBV3-2); D gene unclear. Trimming left V 5 bases short and J 3 bases short, with 7 bases between. Germline V lookup: CDR1 LGHDT, CDR2 YNNKEL (reference sequence). This CDR3 comprises 12 residues. The CDR3 nucleotides read TGTGCCAGCAGCATAGAAGACTATGGCTACACCTTC. As protein: CASSIEDYGYTF.

This sequence joins TRBV2 and TRBJ2-7, with TRBD2 matching 11 bases. Looked up from germline, CDR1 is SNHLY and CDR2 is FYNNEI. The CDR3 has 15 amino acids. Losses at the gene ends were 8 bases for V and 0 bases for J; bases not matched to a gene: 6. DNA for the CDR3: TGTGCCAGCGGCCAGGGACTAGCGGTCTCCTACGAGCAGTACTTC. Translating gives CASGQGLAVSYEQYF.

The CDR3 region is CASKLKPGTVGDSPLHF. CDR3 nucleotides: TGTGCCAGCAAATTAAAACCCGGGACAGTAGGGGATTCACCCCTCCACTTT. This rearrangement joins TRBV7-8 to TRBJ1-6; 7 bases line up with TRBD1. The CDR3 has 17 residues. CDR1 is SGHVS, CDR2 FQNEAQ, per germline. V shed 7 bases, J shed 8 bases, and the junction held 17 bases outside the gene matches.

This clone was counted once. The chain joins TRBV9 to TRBJ1-2, with unresolved D. Germline CDR1 and CDR2: SGDLS and YYNGEE. The CDR3 is 13 amino acids. V lost 4 bases to trimming and J lost 4 bases, with 11 bases between them. CDR3 loop: CASSLEQSYGYTF. The CDR3 region has the DNA TGTGCCAGCAGCCTAGAACAAAGCTATGGCTACACCTTC. The complete variable domain, with remaining parts taken from reference TRBV9 and TRBJ1-2, reads DSGVTQTPKHLITATGQRVTLRCSPRSGDLSVYWYQQSLDQGLQFLIQYYNGEERAKGNILERFSAQQFPDLHSELNLSSLELGDSALYFCASSLEQSYGYTFGSGTRLTVV.

The chain employs TRBV6-1 and TRBJ2-6, with 11 bases lining up with TRBD1. V dropped 4 bases and J dropped 2; count of bases not matched to a gene: 4. This CDR3 region has 17 residues. Germline lookup yields CDR1 MNHNS and CDR2 SASEGT. In DNA form, the CDR3 reads TGTGCCAGCAGTGCGCCGGGACAGGGGGCTGGGGCCAACGTCCTGACTTTC. It yields the protein CASSAPGQGAGANVLTF.

The J gene is TRBJ2-7, the V gene TRBV6-2 or TRBV6-3; tentative D call: TRBD2 (6 bases). The CDR3 loop spans 17 amino acids. From germline, CDR1 is MNHEY and CDR2 SVGEGT. Trimming shortened V by 3 bases and J by 0 bases, and 18 bases separated the two germline ends. CDR3 nucleotide sequence: TGTGCCAGCAGTTATCTCGGAGCGCGGGGAAGCTCCTACGAGCAGTACTTC. It encodes CASSYLGARGSSYEQYF.

This chain uses TRBV28 with TRBJ2-7; unclear D gene. Trimming took 5 bases from V and 5 from J, leaving 13 bases between them. The CDR3 totals 13 residues. CDR1 and CDR2 (germline): MDHEN, SYDVKM. The CDR3 DNA follows: TGTGCCAGCAGTCCGATGAGTGAGGACGAGCAGTACTTC. It specifies CASSPMSEDEQYF.

The V call is TRBV28, the J call TRBJ1-3; 10 bases fit TRBD1. Germline values: CDR1 MDHEN, CDR2 SYDVKM. The trim removed 6 bases at V and 5 bases at J, leaving 1 base unmatched. The CDR3 loop spans 13 amino acids. The DNA of the CDR3 is TGTGCCAGCAGGGGACAGGGGAGAAACACCATATATTTT. Amino acid sequence: CASRGQGRNTIYF.

V gene TRBV6-5 combines with J gene TRBJ1-6, with 11 bases that match TRBD1. CDR1 and CDR2 (germline): MNHEY, SVGAGI. CDR3 size: 16 residues. The V gene end was trimmed by 4 bases and the J gene end by 10 bases; junction bases not matched to a gene: 9. The CDR3 nucleotides read TGTGCCAGCAGTTCCCAAAGCGGGACAGGGGGGTCACCCCTCCACTTT. Translation: CASSSQSGTGGSPLHF.

The chain is built from TRBV11-2 and TRBJ2-7; D call uncertain. This CDR3 contains 13 residues. CDR1 is SGHAT, CDR2 FQNNGV, per germline. Trimming took 5 bases from V and 4 from J, leaving 12 bases between them. The CDR3 DNA is TGTGCCAGCAGCCCGGGTGTAGGTTACGAGCAGTACTTC. Protein: CASSPGVGYEQYF.

As regards this clone: At the DNA level, this CDR3 is encoded by other sequences in the same sample as well. V and J are TRBV19 and TRBJ1-5, with D maybe TRBD1 (5 bases). CDR1 is LNHDA, CDR2 SQIVND, per germline (reference sequence). This CDR3 has 14 amino acids. The V gene lost 4 bases and the J gene lost 2 bases, with 9 bases spanning the gap. CDR3 nucleotides: TGTGCCAGTAGTAGGGGAGGGGGCAATCAGCCCCAGCATTTT. Its translation: CASSRGGGNQPQHF. The variable domain in full, completed from reference TRBV19 and TRBJ1-5, reads DGGITQSPKYLFRKEGQNVTLSCEQNLNHDAMYWYRQDPGQGLRLIYYSQIVNDFQKGDIAEGYSVSREKKESFPLTVTSAQKNPTAFYLCASSRGGGNQPQHFGDGTRLSIL.

The chain recombines TRBV20-1 with TRBJ1-1; possibly TRBD1 for D (5 bases). The CDR3 spans 11 residues. V dropped 5 bases and J dropped 3 bases, with 7 bases sitting between them. The germline gives CDR1 DFQATT, CDR2 SNEGSKA (reference sequence). The CDR3, as DNA: TGCAGTGCTTGGGGCGACACTGAAGCTTTCTTT. It specifies CSAWGDTEAFF.

The rearrangement links TRBV21-1 to TRBJ1-6. TRBV21-1 is a pseudogene locus. The CDR3 length is 10 residues. CDR3 nucleotide sequence: TGTGCCAGCCCTCGGTGGTCCCTCCACTTT. Protein product: CASPRWSLHF.